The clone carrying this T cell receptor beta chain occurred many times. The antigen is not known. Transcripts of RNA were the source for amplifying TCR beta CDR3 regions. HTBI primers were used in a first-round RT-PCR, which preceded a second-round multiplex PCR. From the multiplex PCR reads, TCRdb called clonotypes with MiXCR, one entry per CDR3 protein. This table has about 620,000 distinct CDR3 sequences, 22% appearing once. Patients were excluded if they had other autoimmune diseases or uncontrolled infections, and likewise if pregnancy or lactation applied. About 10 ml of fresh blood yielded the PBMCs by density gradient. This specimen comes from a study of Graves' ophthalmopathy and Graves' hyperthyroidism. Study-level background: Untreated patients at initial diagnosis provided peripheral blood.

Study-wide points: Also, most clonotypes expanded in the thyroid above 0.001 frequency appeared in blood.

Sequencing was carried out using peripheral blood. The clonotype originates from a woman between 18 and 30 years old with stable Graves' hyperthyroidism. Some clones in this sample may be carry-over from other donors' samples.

CDR3 in DNA: TGCGCCAGCAGCCAAGATGGAAACACCATATATTTT. Residues: CASSQDGNTIYF. The gene calls are TRBV4-1 and TRBJ1-3, with D unresolved. CDR1 and CDR2 from the germline V gene are MGHRA and YSYEKL. V dropped 0 bases and J dropped 3 bases, with 0 bases sitting between them. The CDR3 runs 12 residues.